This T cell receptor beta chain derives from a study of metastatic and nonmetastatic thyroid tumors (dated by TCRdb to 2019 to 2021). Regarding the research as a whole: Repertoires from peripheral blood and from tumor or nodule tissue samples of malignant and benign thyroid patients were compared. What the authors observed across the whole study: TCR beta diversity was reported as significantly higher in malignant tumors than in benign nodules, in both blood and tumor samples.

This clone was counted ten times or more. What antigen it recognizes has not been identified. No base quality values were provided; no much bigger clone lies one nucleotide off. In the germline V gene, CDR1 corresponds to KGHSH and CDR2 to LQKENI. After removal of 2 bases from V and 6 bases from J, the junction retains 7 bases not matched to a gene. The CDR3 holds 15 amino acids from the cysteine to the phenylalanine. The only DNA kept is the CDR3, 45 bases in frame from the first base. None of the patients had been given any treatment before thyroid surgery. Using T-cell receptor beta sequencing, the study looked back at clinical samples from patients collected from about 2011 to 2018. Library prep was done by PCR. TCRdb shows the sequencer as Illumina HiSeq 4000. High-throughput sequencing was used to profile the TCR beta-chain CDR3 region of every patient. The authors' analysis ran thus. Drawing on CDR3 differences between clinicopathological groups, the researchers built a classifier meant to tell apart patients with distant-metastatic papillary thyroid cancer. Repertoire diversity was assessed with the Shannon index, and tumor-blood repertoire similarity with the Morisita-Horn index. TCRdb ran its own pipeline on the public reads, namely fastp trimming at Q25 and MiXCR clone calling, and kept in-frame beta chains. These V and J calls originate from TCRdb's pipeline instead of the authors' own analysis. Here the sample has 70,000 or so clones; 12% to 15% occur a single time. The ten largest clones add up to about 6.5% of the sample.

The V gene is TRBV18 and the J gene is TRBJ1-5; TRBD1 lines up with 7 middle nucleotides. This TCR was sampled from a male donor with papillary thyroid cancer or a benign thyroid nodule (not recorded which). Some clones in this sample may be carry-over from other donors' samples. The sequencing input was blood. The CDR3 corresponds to CASSPVGQTTQPQHF. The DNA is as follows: TGTGCCAGCTCACCAGTGGGACAGACAACTCAGCCCCAGCATTTT.